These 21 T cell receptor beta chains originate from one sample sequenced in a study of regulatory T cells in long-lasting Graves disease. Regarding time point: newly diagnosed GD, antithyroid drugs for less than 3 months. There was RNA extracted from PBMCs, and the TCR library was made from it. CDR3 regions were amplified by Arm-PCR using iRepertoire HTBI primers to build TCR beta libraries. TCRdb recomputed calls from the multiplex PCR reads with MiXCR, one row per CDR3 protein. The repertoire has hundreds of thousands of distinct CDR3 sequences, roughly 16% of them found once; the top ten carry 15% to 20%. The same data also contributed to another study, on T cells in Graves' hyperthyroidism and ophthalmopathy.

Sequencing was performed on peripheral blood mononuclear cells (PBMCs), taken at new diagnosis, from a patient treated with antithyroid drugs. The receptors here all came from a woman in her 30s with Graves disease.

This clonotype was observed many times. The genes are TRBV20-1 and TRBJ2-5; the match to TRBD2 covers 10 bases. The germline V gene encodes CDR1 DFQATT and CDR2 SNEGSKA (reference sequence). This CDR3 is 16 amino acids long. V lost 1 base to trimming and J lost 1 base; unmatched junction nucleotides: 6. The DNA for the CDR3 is TGCAGTGCTAGAGTCAGTAGACTAGCGGGCCAAGAGACCCAGTACTTC. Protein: CSARVSRLAGQETQYF.

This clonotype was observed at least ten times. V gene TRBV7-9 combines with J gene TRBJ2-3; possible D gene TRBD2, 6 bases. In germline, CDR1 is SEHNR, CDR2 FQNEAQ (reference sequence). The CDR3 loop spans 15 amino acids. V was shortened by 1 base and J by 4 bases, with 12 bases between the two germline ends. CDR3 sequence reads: CASSLDSGTPDTQYF. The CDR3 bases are TGTGCCAGCAGCTTAGATTCCGGGACTCCAGATACGCAGTATTTT.

The CDR3 loop reads CASSFGQGGAYGYTF. The CDR3 DNA sequence: TGTGCCAGCAGTTTTGGACAGGGGGGGGCCTATGGCTACACCTTC. The genes are TRBV12-3 or TRBV12-4 and TRBJ1-2; 10 nucleotides agree with TRBD1. The J segment lost 4 bases and the V segment lost 3 bases, leaving 5 bases of the junction unmatched. The CDR3 consists of 15 residues.

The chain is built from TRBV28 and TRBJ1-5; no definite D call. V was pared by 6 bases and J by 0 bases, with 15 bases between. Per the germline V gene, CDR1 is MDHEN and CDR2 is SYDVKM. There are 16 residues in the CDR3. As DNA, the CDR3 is TGTGCCAGCAGCCCCTGGTTAGCGGTTAGCAATCAGCCCCAGCATTTT. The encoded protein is CASSPWLAVSNQPQHF.

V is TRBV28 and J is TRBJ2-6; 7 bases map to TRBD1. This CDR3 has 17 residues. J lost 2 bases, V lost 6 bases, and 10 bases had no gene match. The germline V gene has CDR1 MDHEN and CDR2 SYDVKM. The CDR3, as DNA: TGTGCCAGCAGCCCCGACAGGGAAGGGCCTGGGGCCAACGTCCTGACTTTC. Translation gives CASSPDREGPGANVLTF.

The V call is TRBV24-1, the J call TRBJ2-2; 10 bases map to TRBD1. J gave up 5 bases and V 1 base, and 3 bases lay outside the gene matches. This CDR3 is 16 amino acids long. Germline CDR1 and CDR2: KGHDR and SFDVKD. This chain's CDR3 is CATSDLLGQGTGELFF. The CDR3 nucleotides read TGTGCCACCAGTGATTTATTGGGACAGGGGACCGGGGAGCTGTTTTTT.

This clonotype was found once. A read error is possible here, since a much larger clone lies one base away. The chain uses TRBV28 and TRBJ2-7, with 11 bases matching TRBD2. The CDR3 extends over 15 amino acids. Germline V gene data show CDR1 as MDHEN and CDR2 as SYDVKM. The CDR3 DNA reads TGTGCCAACAGTCCGACTAGCGGGGACTCCTACGAGCAGTACTTC. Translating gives CANSPTSGDSYEQYF.

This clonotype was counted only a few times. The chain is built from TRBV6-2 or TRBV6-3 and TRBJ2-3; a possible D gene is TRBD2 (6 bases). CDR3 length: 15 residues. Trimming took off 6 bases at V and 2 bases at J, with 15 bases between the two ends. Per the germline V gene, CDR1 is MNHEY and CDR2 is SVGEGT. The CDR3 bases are TGTGCCAGCAGCCCGTTCTGGGGACTCACAGATACGCAGTATTTT. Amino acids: CASSPFWGLTDTQYF.

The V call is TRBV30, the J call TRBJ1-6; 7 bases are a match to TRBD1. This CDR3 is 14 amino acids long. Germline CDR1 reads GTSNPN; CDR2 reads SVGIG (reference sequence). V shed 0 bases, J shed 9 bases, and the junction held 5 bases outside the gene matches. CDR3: CAWSVPGGSSPLHF. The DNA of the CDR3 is TGTGCCTGGAGTGTCCCAGGGGGGAGTTCACCCCTCCACTTT.

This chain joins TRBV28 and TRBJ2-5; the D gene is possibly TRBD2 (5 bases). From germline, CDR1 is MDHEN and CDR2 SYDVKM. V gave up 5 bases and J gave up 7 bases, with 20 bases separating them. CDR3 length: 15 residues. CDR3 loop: CASSPRLGVGVTQYF. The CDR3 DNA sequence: TGTGCCAGCAGTCCACGGCTCGGGGTTGGGGTGACCCAGTACTTC.

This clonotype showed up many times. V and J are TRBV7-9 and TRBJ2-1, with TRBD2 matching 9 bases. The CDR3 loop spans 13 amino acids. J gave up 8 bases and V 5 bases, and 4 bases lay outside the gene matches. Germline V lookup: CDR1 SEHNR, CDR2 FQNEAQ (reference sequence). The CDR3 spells CASSPRLADEQFF. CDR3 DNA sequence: TGTGCCAGCAGCCCGCGACTAGCGGATGAGCAGTTCTTC.

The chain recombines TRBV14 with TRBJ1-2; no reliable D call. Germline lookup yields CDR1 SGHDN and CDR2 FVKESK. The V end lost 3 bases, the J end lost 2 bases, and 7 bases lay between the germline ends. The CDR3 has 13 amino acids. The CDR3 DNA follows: TGTGCCAGCAGCCACACAAGGAACTATGGCTACACCTTC. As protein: CASSHTRNYGYTF.

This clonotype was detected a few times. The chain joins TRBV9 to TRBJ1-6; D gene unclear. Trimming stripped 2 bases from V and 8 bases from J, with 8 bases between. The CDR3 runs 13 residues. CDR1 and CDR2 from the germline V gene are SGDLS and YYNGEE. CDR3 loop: CASSVTQDSPLHF. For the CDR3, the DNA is TGTGCCAGCAGCGTCACTCAGGATTCACCCCTCCACTTT.

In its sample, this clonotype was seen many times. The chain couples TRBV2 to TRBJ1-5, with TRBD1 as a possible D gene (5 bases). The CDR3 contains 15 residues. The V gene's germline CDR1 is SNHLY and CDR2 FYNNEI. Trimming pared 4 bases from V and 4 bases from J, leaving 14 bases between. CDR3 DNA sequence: TGTGCCAGCAGTGTTAGGGGCCTTCCTAATCAGCCCCAGCATTTT. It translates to CASSVRGLPNQPQHF.

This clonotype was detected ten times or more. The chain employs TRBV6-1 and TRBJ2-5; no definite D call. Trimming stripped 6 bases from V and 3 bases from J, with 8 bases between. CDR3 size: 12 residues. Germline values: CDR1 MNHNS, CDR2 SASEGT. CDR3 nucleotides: TGTGCCAGCAGGGCGACGGAAGAGACCCAGTACTTC. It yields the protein CASRATEETQYF.

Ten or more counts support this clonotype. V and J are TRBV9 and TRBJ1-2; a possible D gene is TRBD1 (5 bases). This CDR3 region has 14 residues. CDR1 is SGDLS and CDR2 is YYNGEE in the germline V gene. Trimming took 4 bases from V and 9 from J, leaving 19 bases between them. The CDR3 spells CASSPQTDIGSYTF. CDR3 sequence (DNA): TGTGCCAGCAGCCCTCAAACGGACATAGGAAGCTACACCTTC.

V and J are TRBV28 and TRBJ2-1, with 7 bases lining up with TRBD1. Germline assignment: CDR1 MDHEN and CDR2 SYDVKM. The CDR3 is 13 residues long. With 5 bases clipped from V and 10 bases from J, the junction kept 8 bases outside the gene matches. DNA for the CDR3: TGTGCCAGCAGTAGACTACAAGGGGGCGAGCAGTTCTTC. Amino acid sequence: CASSRLQGGEQFF.

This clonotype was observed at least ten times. The CDR3 DNA reads TGCAGTGCTAGAACCAGGGGCCCTTTAGGCTACACCTTC. This encodes CSARTRGPLGYTF. The chain is built from TRBV20-1 and TRBJ1-2; possibly TRBD1 for D (6 bases). The germline CDR1 and CDR2 sequences are DFQATT and SNEGSKA (reference sequence). This CDR3 has 13 residues. Between the trimmed V and J ends, which lost 2 bases and 8 bases, there was a span of 15 bases.

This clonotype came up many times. CDR3 region: CASSTKISHPGNTIYF. DNA of the CDR3: TGTGCCAGCAGTACCAAAATCAGCCATCCTGGAAACACCATATATTTT. The rearrangement joins TRBV28 to TRBJ1-3; D not resolved. CDR3 size: 16 residues. The germline V and J ends were trimmed by 5 bases and 2 bases, with 16 bases remaining between them. CDR1 and CDR2 from the germline V gene are MDHEN and SYDVKM.

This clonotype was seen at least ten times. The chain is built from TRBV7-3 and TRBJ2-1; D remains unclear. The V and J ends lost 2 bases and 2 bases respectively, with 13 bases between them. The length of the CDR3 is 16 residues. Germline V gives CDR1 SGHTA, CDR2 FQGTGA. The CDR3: CASSLSPSSTYNEQFF. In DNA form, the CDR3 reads TGTGCCAGCAGCTTATCGCCCAGCTCCACCTACAATGAGCAGTTCTTC.

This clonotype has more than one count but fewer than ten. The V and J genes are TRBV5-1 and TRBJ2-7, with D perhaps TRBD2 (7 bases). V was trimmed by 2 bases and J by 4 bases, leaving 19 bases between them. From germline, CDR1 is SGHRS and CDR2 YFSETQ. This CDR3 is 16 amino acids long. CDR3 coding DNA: TGCGCCAGCAGCTTCCCGCTAGGGGGGGCCCCGTACGAGCAGTACTTC. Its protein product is CASSFPLGGAPYEQYF.